This paragraph covers one TCR beta chain sequence. This entry is derived from a study of blood T cell repertoires in COVID-19. Across the whole study: Spain, Italy and the United States supplied samples that represented acute and convalescent COVID-19. In each case, the material was cDNA or gDNA derived from T cells, B-cell-depleted T cells, or PBMCs.

The authors' processing: Estimated nucleated cell counts came from reference gene primer amplification. Data came from immunoSEQ multiplex PCR; TCRdb stores just in-frame clones and leaves some out. V and J calls and clone size are as listed in that table; D and trimming were resolved from the DNA. Of 85,000 to 100,000 clones listed, around nine tenths are singletons. V was clipped by 7 bases and J by 4 bases, with 13 bases between them. The CDR3 consists of 13 residues. The sample consisted of peripheral blood. J is TRBJ1-1 and V is TRBV12-3 or TRBV12-4; no clear D. This clonotype was sampled from a man aged 55-75 years with acute or convalescent COVID-19. CDR3 amino acids: CASNRAEGTEAFF. For the CDR3, the DNA is TGTGCCAGCAATCGGGCCGAGGGCACTGAAGCTTTCTTT.